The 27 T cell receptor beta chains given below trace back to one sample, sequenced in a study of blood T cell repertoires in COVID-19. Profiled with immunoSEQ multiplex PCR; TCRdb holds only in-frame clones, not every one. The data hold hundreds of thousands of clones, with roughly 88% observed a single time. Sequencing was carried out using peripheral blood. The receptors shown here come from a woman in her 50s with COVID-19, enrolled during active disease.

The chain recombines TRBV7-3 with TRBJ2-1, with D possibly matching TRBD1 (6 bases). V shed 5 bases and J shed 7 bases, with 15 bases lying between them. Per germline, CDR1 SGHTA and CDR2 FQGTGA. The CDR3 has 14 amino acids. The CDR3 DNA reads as TGTGCCAGCAGCCCCCAGGGGCGCCATAATGAGCAGTTCTTC. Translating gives CASSPQGRHNEQFF.

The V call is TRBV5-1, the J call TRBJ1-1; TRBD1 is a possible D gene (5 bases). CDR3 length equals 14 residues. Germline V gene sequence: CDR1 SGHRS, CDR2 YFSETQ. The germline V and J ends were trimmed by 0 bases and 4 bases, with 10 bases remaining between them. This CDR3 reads CASSLEGLSTEAFF. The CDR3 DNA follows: TGCGCCAGCAGCTTGGAGGGGCTGAGCACTGAAGCTTTCTTT.

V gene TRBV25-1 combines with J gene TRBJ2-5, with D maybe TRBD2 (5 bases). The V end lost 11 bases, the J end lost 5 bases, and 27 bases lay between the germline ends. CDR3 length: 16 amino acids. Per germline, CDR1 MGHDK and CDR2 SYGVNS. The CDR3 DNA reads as TGTGCCGTCTCTCGGGTCGGGTGGACTGGGGAGGAGACCCAGTACTTC. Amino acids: CAVSRVGWTGEETQYF.

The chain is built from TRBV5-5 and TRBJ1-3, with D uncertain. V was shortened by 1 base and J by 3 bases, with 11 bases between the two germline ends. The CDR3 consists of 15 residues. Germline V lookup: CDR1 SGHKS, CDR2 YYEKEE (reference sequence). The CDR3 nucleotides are TGTGCCAGCAGCTTGAGCAGGTTAAGTGGAAACACCATATATTTT. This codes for CASSLSRLSGNTIYF.

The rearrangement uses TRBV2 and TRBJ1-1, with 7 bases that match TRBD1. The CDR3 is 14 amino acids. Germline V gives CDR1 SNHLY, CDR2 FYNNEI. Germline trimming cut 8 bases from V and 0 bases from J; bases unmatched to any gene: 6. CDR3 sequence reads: CASGETGLNTEAFF. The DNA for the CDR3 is TGTGCCAGCGGAGAGACAGGGTTGAACACTGAAGCTTTCTTT.

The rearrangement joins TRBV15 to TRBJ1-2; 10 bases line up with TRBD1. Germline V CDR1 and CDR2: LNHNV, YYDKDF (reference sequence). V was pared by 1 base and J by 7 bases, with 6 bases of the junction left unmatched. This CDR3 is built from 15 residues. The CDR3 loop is CATSRVLTGGGGYTF. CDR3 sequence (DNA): TGTGCCACCAGCAGAGTCCTGACAGGGGGCGGTGGCTACACCTTC.

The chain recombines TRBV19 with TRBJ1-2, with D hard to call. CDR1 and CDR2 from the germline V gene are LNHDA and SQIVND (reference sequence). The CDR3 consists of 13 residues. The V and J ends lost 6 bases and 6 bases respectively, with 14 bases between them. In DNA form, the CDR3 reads TGTGCCAGTAGGTCAGGAGGGAGAGATGGCTACACCTTC. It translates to CASRSGGRDGYTF.

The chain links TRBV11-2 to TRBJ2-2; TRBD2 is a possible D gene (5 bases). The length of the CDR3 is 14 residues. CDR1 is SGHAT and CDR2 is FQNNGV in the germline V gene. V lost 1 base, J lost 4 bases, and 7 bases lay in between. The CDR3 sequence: CASSLGRSTGELFF. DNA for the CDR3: TGTGCCAGCAGCTTAGGGAGGTCCACCGGGGAGCTGTTTTTT.

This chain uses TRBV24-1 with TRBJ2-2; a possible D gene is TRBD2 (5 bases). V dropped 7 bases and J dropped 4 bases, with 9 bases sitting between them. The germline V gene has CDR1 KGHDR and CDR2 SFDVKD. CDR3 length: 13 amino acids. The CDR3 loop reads CATREALTGELFF. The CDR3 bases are TGTGCCACCAGGGAGGCACTCACCGGGGAGCTGTTTTTT.

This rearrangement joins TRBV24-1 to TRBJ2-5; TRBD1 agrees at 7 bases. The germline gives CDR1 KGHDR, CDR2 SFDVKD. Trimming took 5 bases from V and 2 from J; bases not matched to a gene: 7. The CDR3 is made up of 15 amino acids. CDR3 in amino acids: CATSGSQGTQETQYF. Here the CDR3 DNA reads TGTGCCACCAGTGGCTCACAGGGGACGCAAGAGACCCAGTACTTC.

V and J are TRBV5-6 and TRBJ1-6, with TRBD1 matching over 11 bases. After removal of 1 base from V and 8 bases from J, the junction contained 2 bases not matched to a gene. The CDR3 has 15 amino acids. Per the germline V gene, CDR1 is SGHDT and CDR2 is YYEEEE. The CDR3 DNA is TGTGCCAGCAGCTTGCTGGGACAGGGGGATTCACCCCTCCACTTT. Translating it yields CASSLLGQGDSPLHF.

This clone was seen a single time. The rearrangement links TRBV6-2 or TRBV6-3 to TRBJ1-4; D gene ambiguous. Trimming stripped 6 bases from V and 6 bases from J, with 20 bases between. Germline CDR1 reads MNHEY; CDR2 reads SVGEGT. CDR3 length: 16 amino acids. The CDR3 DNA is TGTGCCAGCAGCCGAGACTCATTAAGCCCGGATGAAAAACTGTTTTTT. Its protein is CASSRDSLSPDEKLFF.

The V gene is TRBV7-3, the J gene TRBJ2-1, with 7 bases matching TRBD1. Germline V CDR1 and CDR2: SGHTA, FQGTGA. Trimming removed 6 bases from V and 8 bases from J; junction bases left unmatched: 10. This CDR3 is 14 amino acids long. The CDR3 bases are TGTGCCAGCAGTATACAGGGGACCGGCCATGAGCAGTTCTTC. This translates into CASSIQGTGHEQFF.

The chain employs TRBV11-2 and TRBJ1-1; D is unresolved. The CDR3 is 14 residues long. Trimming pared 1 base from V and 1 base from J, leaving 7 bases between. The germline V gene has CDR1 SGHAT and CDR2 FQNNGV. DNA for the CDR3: TGTGCCAGCAGCTTAGGACATCCGAACACTGAAGCTTTCTTT. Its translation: CASSLGHPNTEAFF.

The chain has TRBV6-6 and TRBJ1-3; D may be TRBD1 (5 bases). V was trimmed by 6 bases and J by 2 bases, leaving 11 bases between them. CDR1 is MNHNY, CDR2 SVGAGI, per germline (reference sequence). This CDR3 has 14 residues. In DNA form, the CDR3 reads TGTGCCAGCAGCCTGGGGGGGGCTGGAAACACCATATATTTT. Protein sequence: CASSLGGAGNTIYF.

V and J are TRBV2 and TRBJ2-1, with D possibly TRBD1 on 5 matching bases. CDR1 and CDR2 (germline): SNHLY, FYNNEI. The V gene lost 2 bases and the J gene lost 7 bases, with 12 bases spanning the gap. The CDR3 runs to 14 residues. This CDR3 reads CASSEFGSGNEQFF. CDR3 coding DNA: TGTGCCAGCAGTGAATTTGGGTCAGGGAATGAGCAGTTCTTC. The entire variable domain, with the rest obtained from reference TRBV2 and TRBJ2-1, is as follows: EPEVTQTPSHQVTQMGQEVILRCVPISNHLYFYWYRQILGQKVEFLVSFYNNEISEKSEIFDDQFSVERPDGSNFTLKIRSTKLEDSAMYFCASSEFGSGNEQFFGPGTRLTVL.

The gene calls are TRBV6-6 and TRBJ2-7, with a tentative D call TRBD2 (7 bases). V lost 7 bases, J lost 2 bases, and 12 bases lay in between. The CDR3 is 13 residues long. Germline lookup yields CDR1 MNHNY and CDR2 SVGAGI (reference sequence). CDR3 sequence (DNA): TGTGCCAGCATAGGGGGGGAGCCCTACGAGCAGTACTTC. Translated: CASIGGEPYEQYF.

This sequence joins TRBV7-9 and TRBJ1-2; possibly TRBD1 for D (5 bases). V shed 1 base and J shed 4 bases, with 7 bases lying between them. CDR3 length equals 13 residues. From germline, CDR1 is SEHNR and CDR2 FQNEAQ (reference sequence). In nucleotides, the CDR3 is TGTGCCAGCAGCTTAGGGGGCCGCTATGGCTACACCTTC. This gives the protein CASSLGGRYGYTF.

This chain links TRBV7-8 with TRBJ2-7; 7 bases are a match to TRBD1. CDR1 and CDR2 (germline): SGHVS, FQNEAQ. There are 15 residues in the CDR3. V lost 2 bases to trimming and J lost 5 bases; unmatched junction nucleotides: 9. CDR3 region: CASSLKTGTRHEQYF. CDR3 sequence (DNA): TGTGCCAGCAGCTTAAAGACAGGGACACGACACGAGCAGTACTTC.

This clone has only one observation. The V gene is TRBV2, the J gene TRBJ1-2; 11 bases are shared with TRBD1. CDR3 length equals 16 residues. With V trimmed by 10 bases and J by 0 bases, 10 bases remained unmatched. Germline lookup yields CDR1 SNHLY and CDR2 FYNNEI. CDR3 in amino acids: CAIPPGQGGSNYGYTF. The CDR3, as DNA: TGTGCCATTCCTCCGGGACAGGGGGGATCTAACTATGGCTACACCTTC.

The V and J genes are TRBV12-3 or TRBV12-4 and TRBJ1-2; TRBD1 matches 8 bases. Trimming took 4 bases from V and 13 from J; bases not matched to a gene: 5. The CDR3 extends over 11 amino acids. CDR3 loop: CASSSGTGSTF. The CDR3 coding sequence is TGTGCCAGCAGTTCCGGGACAGGTAGCACCTTC.

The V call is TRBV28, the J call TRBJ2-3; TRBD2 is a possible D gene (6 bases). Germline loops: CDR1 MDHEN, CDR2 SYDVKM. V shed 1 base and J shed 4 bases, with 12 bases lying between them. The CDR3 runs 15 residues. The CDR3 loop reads CASSLSPPGADTQYF. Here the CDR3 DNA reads TGTGCCAGCAGTTTATCGCCTCCGGGGGCAGATACGCAGTATTTT.

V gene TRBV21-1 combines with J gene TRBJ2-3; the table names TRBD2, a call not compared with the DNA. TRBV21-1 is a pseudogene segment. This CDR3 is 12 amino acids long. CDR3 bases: TGTGCCAGCAGCAAAGGAGGAAATACGCAGTATTTT. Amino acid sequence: CASSKGGNTQYF.

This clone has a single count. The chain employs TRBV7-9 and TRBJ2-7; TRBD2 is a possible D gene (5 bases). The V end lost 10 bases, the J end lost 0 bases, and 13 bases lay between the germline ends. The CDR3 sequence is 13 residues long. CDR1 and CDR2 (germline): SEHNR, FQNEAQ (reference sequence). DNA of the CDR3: TGTGCCATCGGACTCAGGAGCTCCTACGAGCAGTACTTC. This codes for CAIGLRSSYEQYF.

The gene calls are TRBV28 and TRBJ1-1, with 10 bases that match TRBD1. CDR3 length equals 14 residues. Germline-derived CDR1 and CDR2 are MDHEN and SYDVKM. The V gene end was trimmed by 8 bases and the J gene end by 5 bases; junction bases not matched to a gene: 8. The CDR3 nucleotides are TGTGCCAGCGGACAGGGGGTAGTAGCTACTGAAGCTTTCTTT. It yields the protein CASGQGVVATEAFF.

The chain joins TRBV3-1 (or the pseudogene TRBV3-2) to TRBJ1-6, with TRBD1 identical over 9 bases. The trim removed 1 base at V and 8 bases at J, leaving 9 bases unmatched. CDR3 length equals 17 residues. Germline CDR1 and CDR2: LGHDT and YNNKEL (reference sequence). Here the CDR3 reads CASSQGLPGQGHSPLHF. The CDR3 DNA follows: TGTGCCAGCAGCCAAGGCCTCCCGGGACAGGGTCATTCACCCCTCCACTTT.

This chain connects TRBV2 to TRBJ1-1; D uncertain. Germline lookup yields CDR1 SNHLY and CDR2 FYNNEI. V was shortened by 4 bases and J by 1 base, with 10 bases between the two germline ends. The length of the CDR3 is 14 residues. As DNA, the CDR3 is TGTGCCAGCAGTGGTGGAGGGTCGAACACTGAAGCTTTCTTT. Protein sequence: CASSGGGSNTEAFF.